The rows below give T cell receptor beta chains drawn from one sample of a study of cytomegalovirus exposure and HLA in healthy donors. The repertoire was sequenced with immunoSEQ multiplex PCR; TCRdb's copy has only in-frame clones and lacks some. This sample carries some 190,000 clones, roughly 80% of them seen once, and the ten largest clones take about 2.4%. The specimen was PBMCs. Receptor source: a male donor in good health and CMV-seronegative. The CDR3 runs from the conserved cysteine through the conserved F or W. The D gene is left open where the match is weak. The size field is filled for only some rows; it gives once, few, many or a size class.

DNA	CDR3	length	size	D	V	J
TGTGCCAGCAGCCCCTCCTCGACGATAGCGGCCTGGGATGAGCAGTTCTTC	CASSPSSTIAAWDEQFF	17	once	.	TRBV11-2	TRBJ2-1
TGCAGCGTAGAACAGGGGGTGGGCACTGAAGCTTTCTTT	CSVEQGVGTEAFF	13	.	TRBD1	TRBV29-1	TRBJ1-1
TGTGCCAGCAGCTCCCTCGGGACAGGGACGAATGAGCAGTTCTTC	CASSSLGTGTNEQFF	15	.	TRBD1	TRBV7-3	TRBJ2-1
TGTGCCTGGAGTGTACTTCTGGGACACATGTACCAAGAGACCCAGTACTTC	CAWSVLLGHMYQETQYF	17	.	.	TRBV30	TRBJ2-5
TGCGCCAGCAGCCAAGATACGCAGGGCTACACCTTC	CASSQDTQGYTF	12	.	.	TRBV4-3	TRBJ1-2
TGTGCCAGCAGCTTAGGAGCGGGAGTGGGCAATGAGCAGTTCTTC	CASSLGAGVGNEQFF	15	.	TRBD2	TRBV7-6	TRBJ2-1
TGTGCCAGCAGTCGACAAACTAGCGATTATGAGACCCAGTACTTC	CASSRQTSDYETQYF	15	.	TRBD2	TRBV6-5	TRBJ2-5
TGTGCCAGCAGTGCCCCACTGGCGGGAGGAACAGATACGCAGTATTTT	CASSAPLAGGTDTQYF	16	.	TRBD2	TRBV28	TRBJ2-3
TGTGCCAGCAGCTTAGATTCGGAGGCAGGGGGTGAAAAACTGTTTTTT	CASSLDSEAGGEKLFF	16	.	TRBD1	TRBV7-9	TRBJ1-4
TGTGCCTGGAGGACAGGGGGCGATCAGCCCCAGCATTTT	CAWRTGGDQPQHF	13	.	TRBD1	TRBV30	TRBJ1-5
TGCGCCAGCAGCCCTCCCGACAGGGGTTACACCGGGGAGCTGTTTTTT	CASSPPDRGYTGELFF	16	.	TRBD1	TRBV4-1	TRBJ2-2
TGTGCCAGCAGCTTAAGGACAGGGGGCAATTCACCCCTCCACTTT	CASSLRTGGNSPLHF	15	.	TRBD1	TRBV5-4	TRBJ1-6
TGCAGCTTTTGGGGGGGGCGGGAGCAGTTCTTC	CSFWGGREQFF	11	.	.	TRBV29-1	TRBJ2-1
TGTGCCAGCAGCTTCGACCAAGAGACCCAGTACTTC	CASSFDQETQYF	12	.	.	TRBV13	TRBJ2-5
TGTGCCAGCAGCCTCGGGGGACAGGGGAAAGGCTACACCTTC	CASSLGGQGKGYTF	14	.	TRBD1	TRBV5-4	TRBJ1-2
TGTGCCAGCAGCTCTCCTGGACGGGGTGATGGCTACACCTTC	CASSSPGRGDGYTF	14	.	.	TRBV7-2	TRBJ1-2
TGTGCCAGCAGTTTATTCCCCCGCAGGGGGCTTGGGTATGGCTACACCTTC	CASSLFPRRGLGYGYTF	17	once	TRBD1	TRBV28	TRBJ1-2
TGCGCCAGCAGCTTGTTAGGACAGGGCGACAATGAGCAGTTCTTC	CASSLLGQGDNEQFF	15	.	TRBD1	TRBV5-1	TRBJ2-1
TGTGCCAGCTCACAGGACCAGGGGCGATCGGGGGAGCAGTACTTC	CASSQDQGRSGEQYF	15	.	.	TRBV18	TRBJ2-7
TGTGCCAGCCGCCGGGACTCAGGCTATGGCTACACCTTC	CASRRDSGYGYTF	13	.	.	TRBV6-4	TRBJ1-2
TGTGCCAGCAGTTCCCATAAGGGGGGGACGAGCTCTGGAAACACCATATATTTT	CASSSHKGGTSSGNTIYF	18	.	.	TRBV28	TRBJ1-3
TGTGCCAGCAGTTTAGCCAGGAACACTGAAGCTTTCTTT	CASSLARNTEAFF	13	.	.	TRBV27	TRBJ1-1
TGTGCCAGCTCCTTGAGGGAGACCCAGTACTTC	CASSLRETQYF	11	.	.	TRBV18	TRBJ2-5
TGTGCCAGCAGGGGGGAGGCCGGGTTAGACGAGCAGTTCTTC	CASRGEAGLDEQFF	14	.	.	TRBV25-1	TRBJ2-1
TGTGCCAGCTCGCTAACCGGGACAACCTCCTACGAGCAGTACTTC	CASSLTGTTSYEQYF	15	once	.	TRBV18	TRBJ2-7
TGTGCCAGCAGCCGACTTATCGGACGCGGGTCCTATAGCACAGATACGCAGTATTTT	CASSRLIGRGSYSTDTQYF	19	.	.	TRBV14	TRBJ2-3
TGTGCCATCAGGAACGGACTAGCGGGGGGGCAGGAGACCCAGTACTTC	CAIRNGLAGGQETQYF	16	.	TRBD2	TRBV10-3	TRBJ2-5
TGTGCCAGCAGTGAGGCCGTCAGGGTTACCTACGAGCAGTACTTC	CASSEAVRVTYEQYF	15	.	.	TRBV6-1	TRBJ2-7
TGCCTTGGGAGACTGAACACTGAAGCTTTCTTT	CLGRLNTEAFF	11	.	.	TRBV20-1	TRBJ1-1
TGTGCCAGCAGTGAAGCGCGGCATGATGGCTACACCTTC	CASSEARHDGYTF	13	.	.	TRBV2	TRBJ1-2
TGTGCCAGCAGCCAACCTAGCGGGAGGGCCTACGAGCAGTACTTC	CASSQPSGRAYEQYF	15	.	TRBD2	TRBV4-2	TRBJ2-7
TGTGCCAGCAGCCCCGCCAGGCTCGCTGAAGCTTTCTTT	CASSPARLAEAFF	13	.	.	TRBV28	TRBJ1-1
TGCGCCAGCAGAGCCTCCGGGGTTGGTGAAAAACTGTTTTTT	CASRASGVGEKLFF	14	.	.	TRBV4-1	TRBJ1-4
TGTGCCAGCAGAACCGGACAGGGAACAGATACGCAGTATTTT	CASRTGQGTDTQYF	14	.	TRBD1	TRBV2	TRBJ2-3
TGTGCCTGGAGTGTAACAGGCAATCAGCCCCAGCATTTT	CAWSVTGNQPQHF	13	.	.	TRBV30	TRBJ1-5
TGCGCCAGCAGCACCCTAGCGGGGGGGCTGGAGACCCAGTACTTC	CASSTLAGGLETQYF	15	.	TRBD2	TRBV5-1	TRBJ2-5
TGTGCCAGCAGTTCCGCGGTACAGGGGGATACGCAGTATTTT	CASSSAVQGDTQYF	14	.	TRBD1	TRBV28	TRBJ2-3
TGTGCCAGCAGCCAAGATCTCGGACAGTCCTACGAGCAGTACTTC	CASSQDLGQSYEQYF	15	.	.	TRBV4-2	TRBJ2-7
TGTGCCAGCAGCTTAAGCGCCTCTGGAAACACCATATATTTT	CASSLSASGNTIYF	14	few	.	TRBV7-9	TRBJ1-3
TGTGCCAGCAGTTTTTCGGGGAGAGGTGACGAGCAGTACTTC	CASSFSGRGDEQYF	14	.	.	TRBV27	TRBJ2-7
TGTGCCAGCAGTTTTTCCCATGGAGGAGATACGCAGTATTTT	CASSFSHGGDTQYF	14	.	.	TRBV28	TRBJ2-3
TGTGCCAGCAGTGACTACGTACTAACAGGGGCCAACACCGGGGAGCTGTTTTTT	CASSDYVLTGANTGELFF	18	medium-sized	TRBD1	TRBV6-1	TRBJ2-2
TGTGCCAGCAGTTGGGCGCTCGATCAGCCCCAGCATTTT	CASSWALDQPQHF	13	few	.	TRBV6-5	TRBJ1-5
TGCGCCAGCAGCCAAGGCCCGCTGTCAGGGAACTACGAGCAGTACTTC	CASSQGPLSGNYEQYF	16	few	.	TRBV4-1	TRBJ2-7
TGTGCCAGCAGCATCCCGGCCCGGGGAACTGAAGCTTTCTTT	CASSIPARGTEAFF	14	.	.	TRBV5-8	TRBJ1-1
TGTGCCAGCAGCTACAGGGGGCCCGCCAAAAACATTCAGTACTTC	CASSYRGPAKNIQYF	15	once	TRBD1	TRBV7-2	TRBJ2-4
TGTGCCAGCAGCAAGAGACAGGGTCCGTATAGCAATCAGCCCCAGCATTTT	CASSKRQGPYSNQPQHF	17	.	TRBD1	TRBV5-6	TRBJ1-5
TGTGCCAGCAGCTTGGGGCAGGGGGCCGTTTCGGGGTCGGAGACCCAGTACTTC	CASSLGQGAVSGSETQYF	18	few	TRBD1	TRBV7-9	TRBJ2-5
TGTGCCAGCAACCTTCCAGGTAGACGGACTGAAGCTTTCTTT	CASNLPGRRTEAFF	14	few	.	TRBV5-6	TRBJ1-1
TGTGCCAGCAGTGACTTAGAGCGGGGGGGTTACAATGAGCAGTTCTTC	CASSDLERGGYNEQFF	16	.	TRBD2	TRBV6-1	TRBJ2-1
TGTGCCAGCAGCCGACTGGGACAGGGGGCCGCTACTTTTGAAAAACTGTTTTTT	CASSRLGQGAATFEKLFF	18	few	TRBD1	TRBV14	TRBJ1-4
TGTGCCAGCAGTTTTGGGGCAGGCTATGGCTACACCTTC	CASSFGAGYGYTF	13	.	.	TRBV7-2	TRBJ1-2
TGTGCCAGCAGCGTGGACCGATGGGCGGGAGAGACCCAGTACTTC	CASSVDRWAGETQYF	15	.	.	TRBV9	TRBJ2-5
TGTGCCAGAAGCTTAGTGTGGCTAGCGGGAGGTCGGCGCGAGACCCAGTACTTC	CARSLVWLAGGRRETQYF	18	.	.	TRBV7-5	TRBJ2-5